This T cell receptor beta chain derives from a study of T cell responses to AZD1222 COVID-19 vaccine. In the study overall: Second-dose timings of about 4 or about 12 weeks were pooled. Study conclusions and caveats: Spike-specific TCR repertoires showed rising breadth and depth after two AZD1222 doses. Donors skewed white British and female; clonal diversity was possibly underestimated. CD4 TCRs associated with vaccination spanned spike, dominating at 160-218 and 743-854.

Produced via immunoSEQ multiplex PCR; TCRdb's table is partial and in-frame only. The data show 83,000 or so clones, with 86% seen just once and 8.7% held by the top ten. Comment on this clone: As yet, its antigen is unknown.

From germline, CDR1 is MNHEY and CDR2 SMNVEV (reference sequence). The CDR3 totals 17 residues. V was cut by 0 bases and J by 0 bases, with 11 bases left in between. Sequencing used peripheral blood, obtained on day 0 of AZD1222 vaccination. The genes are TRBV27 and TRBJ1-4; D might be TRBD1 (6 bases). The TCR originated in an adult in good health. The CDR3: CASSLSHRVATNEKLFF. CDR3 coding DNA: TGTGCCAGCAGTTTATCTCACAGGGTTGCAACTAATGAAAAACTGTTTTTT.